This T cell receptor beta chain came from a study of CD8+CD57+ T cells in acquired aplastic anemia (dated by TCRdb to the late 2010s). Notes on the research overall: A mean of about 3.2 ug of DNA, ranging from about 0.19 to 27.4 ug, was extracted from sorted CD4+ and CD8+ cells. Mean read counts for healthy donor samples were roughly 10 million for CD4+ cells and roughly 12 million for CD8+ cells.

In the study, sorted CD4+ and CD8+ blood T cells from patients with severe aplastic anemia and from healthy subjects underwent deep sequencing of TCR repertoires. Ficoll-Paque density gradient centrifugation was used to isolate peripheral blood mononuclear cells. Before DNA was extracted, CD4+ and CD8+ T cells were sorted using either FACS or magnetic beads. Cut back by 2 bases and 5 bases, the V and J ends lie 15 bases apart. The CDR3, from cysteine to phenylalanine, totals 15 residues. The kept DNA is CDR3 alone, 45 bases in frame from the first base. The germline V gene (reference sequence) supplies CDR1 LGHDT and CDR2 YNNKEL. TCR beta VDJ combination and CDR3 sequence profiling used genomic DNA as the template. An Illumina HiSeq 2000 was the platform used for TCR repertoire sequencing. For the original study's pipeline: TRBV/TRBJ rearrangement plots, CDR3 size and DJ length profiles, and Simpson's diversity index were used to assess repertoires. The most abundant DNA sequence in the deep sequencing data was taken as the immunodominant clone. CDR3 amino acid sequences were checked for sharing across subjects and were also compared against the VDJdb database and published repertoires. TCRdb reanalyzed the raw reads on its own, using fastp at Q25 for trimming and MiXCR for clone calling, and kept in-frame beta chains. For every CDR3 protein sequence, its rows merge into one entry that carries the most common genes and DNA. TCRdb, not the authors, supplied the V and J calls. This sample is represented by more than 150,000 distinct CDR3 sequences; 45% to 50% of them were singletons. The top ten clonotypes cover 2.5% to 3.5% of the sample.

Comment on this clonotype: Its binding antigen is unknown. A much bigger clone sits one base away, suggesting this may be a read error.

Points the paper makes about the study in general: Around 27 CD8+ CDR3 sequences were shared between patients and controls but appeared highly expressed in patients and within their immunodominant clones. Patients and healthy controls showed no significant difference in CD8+ Simpson's diversity (P=0.060).

The sequencing sample was made of sorted CD4+, CD8+, or CD8+CD57+ T cells (not recorded which) from PBMCs. This sequence uses TRBV3-1 and TRBJ1-2; the D gene identity is not certain. This TCR came from a human donor in good health. The base sequence is TGTGCCAGCAGCCAAAATACCCAACCCGCTTATGGCTACACCTTC. This translates into CASSQNTQPAYGYTF. The entire variable domain, with the stretches around the CDR3 drawn from the reference TRBV3-1 and TRBJ1-2 proteins, is DTAVSQTPKYLVTQMGNDKSIKCEQNLGHDTMYWYKQDSKKFLKIMFSYNNKELIINETVPNRFSPKSPDKAHLNLHINSLELGDSAVYFCASSQNTQPAYGYTFGSGTRLTVV.